Listed below are T cell receptor beta chains from one sample, sequenced in a study of shared clonotypes between healthy human individuals. Profiled with immunoSEQ multiplex PCR; TCRdb holds only in-frame clones, not every one. Here the sample spans fewer than 1.4 million clones, about four fifths being singletons. What was sequenced was memory CD4+ T cells from PBMCs. The source is a man aged 18 to 29 in good health. Some clones in this sample may be carry-over from other donors' samples. The CDR3 runs from the conserved cysteine through the conserved F or W. Each record gives: clone size, V gene, D gene, J gene, CDR3 DNA, CDR3 protein. A D gene is named only where the DNA matches it firmly. Size values are once, few and many counts, or a class for expanded clones, and some rows have none.

abundance: NA
v_gene: TRBV5-1
d_gene: TRBD1
j_gene: TRBJ2-2
CDR3nt: TGCGCCAGCAGCTTGGCAAGACTGGGACAGTTTAACACCGGGGAGCTGTTTTTT
CDR3aa: CASSLARLGQFNTGELFF

abundance: few
v_gene: TRBV2
d_gene: TRBD1
j_gene: TRBJ2-2
CDR3nt: TGTGCCAGCAGGGGGCAGGGGGCACGAACCACCGGGGAGCTGTTTTTT
CDR3aa: CASRGQGARTTGELFF

abundance: NA
v_gene: TRBV11-2
d_gene: TRBD2
j_gene: TRBJ2-7
CDR3nt: TGTGCCAGCAGCTTTCTAGATAGCGGGGGCCTTTACGAGCAGTACTTC
CDR3aa: CASSFLDSGGLYEQYF

abundance: NA
v_gene: TRBV4-1
d_gene: TRBD2
j_gene: TRBJ2-5
CDR3nt: TGCGCCAGCAGCCAGGGACTAGCGGGAGGTTTCGAGACCCAGTACTTC
CDR3aa: CASSQGLAGGFETQYF

abundance: NA
v_gene: TRBV7-3
d_gene: NA
j_gene: TRBJ1-2
CDR3nt: TGTGCCAGCAGCCTCGGGACGGGACCCTATGGCTACACCTTC
CDR3aa: CASSLGTGPYGYTF

abundance: NA
v_gene: TRBV7-9
d_gene: NA
j_gene: TRBJ2-7
CDR3nt: TGTGCCAGCAGCAGACTCGAAATGTACGAGCAGTACTTC
CDR3aa: CASSRLEMYEQYF

abundance: NA
v_gene: TRBV7-9
d_gene: NA
j_gene: TRBJ1-2
CDR3nt: TGTGCCAGCAGCCTGGTGGAACGGGGGGTCTATGGCTACACCTTC
CDR3aa: CASSLVERGVYGYTF

abundance: NA
v_gene: TRBV7-2
d_gene: NA
j_gene: TRBJ1-5
CDR3nt: TGTGCCAGCAGCTTAGCTCGGACAGTCTATAGCAATCAGCCCCAGCATTTT
CDR3aa: CASSLARTVYSNQPQHF

abundance: NA
v_gene: TRBV4-1
d_gene: NA
j_gene: TRBJ2-3
CDR3nt: TGCGCCAGCAGTCCGATCACTAGCTACGATACGCAGTATTTT
CDR3aa: CASSPITSYDTQYF

abundance: NA
v_gene: TRBV6-5
d_gene: NA
j_gene: TRBJ1-1
CDR3nt: TGTGCCAGTGGACAGCCAAACACTGAAGCTTTCTTT
CDR3aa: CASGQPNTEAFF

abundance: NA
v_gene: TRBV7-3
d_gene: NA
j_gene: TRBJ1-1
CDR3nt: TGTGCCAGCAGCTTAACAGGGGTGGGCACTGAAGCTTTCTTT
CDR3aa: CASSLTGVGTEAFF

abundance: NA
v_gene: TRBV5-1
d_gene: NA
j_gene: TRBJ1-3
CDR3nt: TGCGCCAGCAGCCGAACGACGGCCCAGACTGGAAACACCATATATTTT
CDR3aa: CASSRTTAQTGNTIYF

abundance: NA
v_gene: TRBV6-1
d_gene: NA
j_gene: TRBJ2-7
CDR3nt: TGTGCCAGCAGTGAGGGGAGCATGGGGCCTGGCGACGAGCAGTACTTC
CDR3aa: CASSEGSMGPGDEQYF

abundance: NA
v_gene: TRBV28
d_gene: NA
j_gene: TRBJ2-7
CDR3nt: TGTGCCAGCAGTTTGATAGGGCGCTCTCCCTACGAGCAGTACTTC
CDR3aa: CASSLIGRSPYEQYF

abundance: NA
v_gene: TRBV6-1
d_gene: TRBD1
j_gene: TRBJ1-2
CDR3nt: TGTGCCAGCAGTGAAGCTACAGGGGGCGCGGGCTATGGCTACACCTTC
CDR3aa: CASSEATGGAGYGYTF

abundance: NA
v_gene: TRBV14
d_gene: NA
j_gene: TRBJ1-1
CDR3nt: TGTGCCAGCAGCCAAGCCAACCGCCAGGGGAGGGCTTTCTTT
CDR3aa: CASSQANRQGRAFF

abundance: NA
v_gene: TRBV30
d_gene: TRBD2
j_gene: TRBJ2-7
CDR3nt: TGTGCCTGGAGTGCCCCCTACGGGGGGACCGCCTACGAGCAGTACTTC
CDR3aa: CAWSAPYGGTAYEQYF

abundance: many
v_gene: TRBV9
d_gene: TRBD1
j_gene: TRBJ2-7
CDR3nt: TGTGCCAGCAGCGCCGGGACAGGGGGCTCCTACGAGCAGTACTTC
CDR3aa: CASSAGTGGSYEQYF

abundance: NA
v_gene: TRBV5-4
d_gene: NA
j_gene: TRBJ2-1
CDR3nt: TGTGCCAGCAGCTTAAATATAGCGTACAATGAGCAGTTCTTC
CDR3aa: CASSLNIAYNEQFF

abundance: NA
v_gene: TRBV19
d_gene: NA
j_gene: TRBJ2-1
CDR3nt: TGTGCCAGTAGTAAAACAGAACTACACAATGAGCAGTTCTTC
CDR3aa: CASSKTELHNEQFF

abundance: few
v_gene: TRBV6-6
d_gene: NA
j_gene: TRBJ2-7
CDR3nt: TGTGCCAGCAGCCCTAGTCGATCTCTCACCTACGAGCAGTACTTC
CDR3aa: CASSPSRSLTYEQYF

abundance: NA
v_gene: TRBV28
d_gene: TRBD1
j_gene: TRBJ1-1
CDR3nt: TGTGCCAGCAGTTCAACAGGGGGCGTTTACACTGAAGCTTCCTTT
CDR3aa: CASSSTGGVYTEASF

abundance: NA
v_gene: TRBV5-1
d_gene: TRBD1
j_gene: TRBJ2-5
CDR3nt: TGCGCCAGCAGCCTGGGACAGGGGATGGAGACCCAGTACTTC
CDR3aa: CASSLGQGMETQYF

abundance: few
v_gene: TRBV19
d_gene: NA
j_gene: TRBJ1-5
CDR3nt: TGTGCCAGTAGTACTCGGGAATACAGTCAGCCCCAGCATTTT
CDR3aa: CASSTREYSQPQHF

abundance: NA
v_gene: TRBV7-8
d_gene: TRBD1
j_gene: TRBJ1-2
CDR3nt: TGTGCCACCCGGGACAGGGGGGATGGCTACACCTTC
CDR3aa: CATRDRGDGYTF

abundance: NA
v_gene: TRBV7-8
d_gene: NA
j_gene: TRBJ1-1
CDR3nt: TGTGCCAGCAGACCAGGGTATTCTGAAGCTTTCTTT
CDR3aa: CASRPGYSEAFF

abundance: NA
v_gene: TRBV28
d_gene: TRBD1
j_gene: TRBJ2-7
CDR3nt: TGTGCCAGCATACAGTCGGGAGGACAGGGGCAAACCTACGAGCAGTACTTC
CDR3aa: CASIQSGGQGQTYEQYF

abundance: NA
v_gene: TRBV28
d_gene: TRBD2
j_gene: TRBJ2-4
CDR3nt: TGTGCCAGCAGTTCCGGGAGGTGGGACATTCAGTACTTC
CDR3aa: CASSSGRWDIQYF

abundance: once
v_gene: TRBV30
d_gene: NA
j_gene: TRBJ1-3
CDR3nt: TGTGCCTGCTCCCCGGTGGGGGCTGGAAACACCATATATTTT
CDR3aa: CACSPVGAGNTIYF

abundance: NA
v_gene: TRBV9
d_gene: NA
j_gene: TRBJ2-5
CDR3nt: TGTGCCAGCAGCGTCGGACTGCAGTACCAAGAGACCCAGTACTTC
CDR3aa: CASSVGLQYQETQYF

abundance: NA
v_gene: TRBV7-6
d_gene: TRBD1
j_gene: TRBJ1-2
CDR3nt: TGTGCCAGCAGCCCTAGCCCGGCAGGGGGGTATGGCTACACCTTC
CDR3aa: CASSPSPAGGYGYTF

abundance: NA
v_gene: TRBV19
d_gene: NA
j_gene: TRBJ1-5
CDR3nt: TGTGCCAGTAGTATAAGGGGGATCGGTCAGGCTCAGCCCCAGCATTTT
CDR3aa: CASSIRGIGQAQPQHF

abundance: NA
v_gene: TRBV25-1
d_gene: NA
j_gene: TRBJ1-1
CDR3nt: TGTGCCAGCAGACCGACAGGTTTGAGAACTGAAGCTTTCTTT
CDR3aa: CASRPTGLRTEAFF

abundance: few
v_gene: TRBV21-1
d_gene: NA
j_gene: TRBJ1-5
CDR3nt: TGTGCCAGCAGCAAACCCGTATCACGATCTTCGAGCAATCAGCCCCAGCATTTT
CDR3aa: CASSKPVSRSSSNQPQHF

abundance: NA
v_gene: TRBV28
d_gene: NA
j_gene: TRBJ1-1
CDR3nt: TGTGCCAGCAGCCTCCGGTTAGGGGGTGGAAACACTGAAGCTTTCTTT
CDR3aa: CASSLRLGGGNTEAFF

abundance: NA
v_gene: TRBV6-1
d_gene: NA
j_gene: TRBJ1-4
CDR3nt: TGTGCCAGCAGTAGAACCCAAGTGGAAAAACTGTTTTTT
CDR3aa: CASSRTQVEKLFF

abundance: NA
v_gene: TRBV30
d_gene: NA
j_gene: TRBJ2-7
CDR3nt: TGTGCCTGGAAAGTTACCTACGAGCAGTACTTC
CDR3aa: CAWKVTYEQYF

abundance: NA
v_gene: TRBV15
d_gene: TRBD1
j_gene: TRBJ2-2
CDR3nt: TGTGCCACCAGCAGAGGCCAGGGGGCGACCGGGGAGCTGTTTTTT
CDR3aa: CATSRGQGATGELFF

abundance: NA
v_gene: TRBV2
d_gene: NA
j_gene: TRBJ1-1
CDR3nt: TGTGCCAGCAGTGGACAGGTTAACACTGAAGCTTTCTTT
CDR3aa: CASSGQVNTEAFF

abundance: NA
v_gene: TRBV18
d_gene: NA
j_gene: TRBJ1-1
CDR3nt: TGTGCCAGCCTTACATCTTCGGGGTCTGAAGCTTTCTTT
CDR3aa: CASLTSSGSEAFF

abundance: NA
v_gene: TRBV7-3
d_gene: NA
j_gene: TRBJ1-1
CDR3nt: TGTGCCAGCAGCTCCGCGGGGTTCATGAACACTGAAGCTTTCTTT
CDR3aa: CASSSAGFMNTEAFF

abundance: NA
v_gene: TRBV29-1
d_gene: NA
j_gene: TRBJ1-2
CDR3nt: TGCAGCGTTGTGAGGGGGGCCGGCGGCTACACCTTC
CDR3aa: CSVVRGAGGYTF

abundance: once
v_gene: TRBV27
d_gene: NA
j_gene: TRBJ2-1
CDR3nt: TGTGCCAGTAGTTTATATCCGAGCGCCTCCTACAATGAGCAGTTCTTC
CDR3aa: CASSLYPSASYNEQFF

abundance: NA
v_gene: TRBV5-1
d_gene: NA
j_gene: TRBJ1-3
CDR3nt: TGCGCCAGCAGCTTCGGCAGGCCTGGAAACACCATATATTTT
CDR3aa: CASSFGRPGNTIYF

abundance: NA
v_gene: TRBV7-9
d_gene: NA
j_gene: TRBJ1-2
CDR3nt: TGTGCCAGCAGCTCGGTGGATGGCTACACCTTC
CDR3aa: CASSSVDGYTF

abundance: NA
v_gene: TRBV14
d_gene: NA
j_gene: TRBJ2-7
CDR3nt: TGTGCCAGCAGCCAAGATGTCCAGACGGCCTACGAGCAGTACTTC
CDR3aa: CASSQDVQTAYEQYF

abundance: NA
v_gene: TRBV18
d_gene: NA
j_gene: TRBJ1-2
CDR3nt: TGTGCCAGCTCCCCCAATTTCCCAGGGCCCTATGGCTACACCTTC
CDR3aa: CASSPNFPGPYGYTF